This is a list of T cell receptor beta chains from one sample in a study of T-cell reconstitution after alpha-beta-depleted transplantation in children. A single record per CDR3 protein comes from TCRdb applying MiXCR to the PCR reads. The table records some 300,000 distinct CDR3 sequences, around a tenth of them present only once. Sequenced here: PBMCs from the stem cell graft donor, sampled from the stem cell graft. The receptors here all came from a human donor who donated a stem cell graft to a child with acute lymphoblastic leukemia. CDR3s include the opening cysteine and the closing phenylalanine or tryptophan. Fields, in order: J gene, clone size, D gene, V gene, CDR3 protein, CDR3 DNA. D genes are given only for firm matches. Some rows have no size entry. The others give once, few or many, or a class for an expanded clone.

TRBJ2-5 | - | - | TRBV12-3/TRBV12-4 | CASSLNTAYQETQYF | TGTGCCAGCAGTTTAAATACCGCGTACCAAGAGACCCAGTACTTC
TRBJ2-5 | few | - | TRBV3-1 | CASSPGRRGVTQYF | TGTGCCAGCAGCCCGGGAAGGAGGGGAGTGACCCAGTACTTC
TRBJ2-5 | few | - | TRBV12-3/TRBV12-4 | CASSFGAGVVQETQYF | TGTGCCAGCAGTTTTGGGGCAGGGGTTGTACAAGAGACCCAGTACTTC
TRBJ2-7 | many | - | TRBV6-1 | CASSIPGHSYEQYF | TGTGCCAGCAGCATCCCGGGACACTCCTACGAGCAGTACTTC
TRBJ2-7 | - | - | TRBV2 | CASSGARYEQYF | TGTGCCAGCAGTGGGGCGCGGTACGAGCAGTACTTC
TRBJ2-3 | - | TRBD2 | TRBV10-2 | CASTTSGRTDTQYF | TGCGCCAGCACGACTAGCGGGAGGACAGATACGCAGTATTTT
TRBJ2-5 | few | TRBD1 | TRBV12-3/TRBV12-4 | CASSQRQGYRETQYF | TGTGCCAGCAGTCAGCGACAGGGGTATCGGGAGACCCAGTACTTC
TRBJ2-1 | - | TRBD2 | TRBV3-1 | CASSLGLAGGFNEQFF | TGTGCCAGCAGCCTGGGACTAGCGGGAGGCTTCAATGAGCAGTTCTTC
TRBJ2-1 | - | TRBD2 | TRBV5-6 | CASFKAGSSYNEQFF | TGTGCCAGCTTCAAAGCGGGGAGCTCCTACAATGAGCAGTTCTTC
TRBJ2-2 | few | TRBD2 | TRBV4-2 | CASSQDVSGGTGELFF | TGTGCCAGCAGCCAAGATGTGAGCGGGGGTACCGGGGAGCTGTTTTTT
TRBJ1-2 | - | - | TRBV6-2/TRBV6-3 | CASSLALNYGYTF | TGTGCCAGCAGTCTAGCCCTTAACTATGGCTACACCTTC
TRBJ2-7 | many | TRBD2 | TRBV4-1 | CASSPIGLAGGVEQYF | TGCGCCAGCAGCCCCATAGGACTAGCGGGAGGGGTGGAGCAGTACTTC
TRBJ2-7 | few | TRBD1 | TRBV20-1 | CSAREAAPGQGKVGGVYEQYF | TGCAGTGCTAGAGAGGCTGCCCCGGGACAGGGGAAAGTCGGTGGGGTCTACGAGCAGTACTTC
TRBJ2-1 | - | - | TRBV4-1 | CASSHPRSYNEQFF | TGCGCCAGCAGCCATCCCCGTTCCTACAATGAGCAGTTCTTC
TRBJ2-1 | - | TRBD2 | TRBV7-3 | CASSLGRLAGVNEQFF | TGTGCCAGCAGCTTAGGTCGACTAGCGGGCGTCAATGAGCAGTTCTTC
TRBJ2-1 | few | TRBD2 | TRBV11-1 | CASSLWGLAGRDDNEQFF | TGTGCCAGCAGCTTATGGGGACTAGCGGGACGCGACGACAATGAGCAGTTCTTC
TRBJ1-2 | few | - | TRBV7-9 | CASSFDINYGYTF | TGTGCCAGCAGCTTCGACATTAACTATGGCTACACCTTC
TRBJ1-1 | many | TRBD1 | TRBV7-3 | CASSSGQGDTEAFF | TGTGCCAGCAGCTCGGGACAGGGAGATACTGAAGCTTTCTTT
TRBJ2-7 | few | TRBD2 | TRBV12-3/TRBV12-4 | CASSLSRGFLGSYEQYF | TGTGCCAGCAGTTTATCGCGGGGGTTCCTCGGCTCCTACGAGCAGTACTTC
TRBJ2-1 | - | TRBD2 | TRBV10-2 | CASSVSGGQSSYNEQFF | TGCGCCAGCAGTGTTTCGGGAGGACAAAGCTCCTACAATGAGCAGTTCTTC
TRBJ1-1 | - | TRBD1 | TRBV7-6 | CASSSTDRDLYTEAFF | TGTGCCAGCAGCTCGACGGACAGGGACCTTTACACTGAAGCTTTCTTT
TRBJ2-7 | - | TRBD2 | TRBV15 | CATSRDIRLAGVVEQYF | TGTGCCACCAGCAGAGACATACGACTAGCGGGAGTGGTCGAGCAGTACTTC
TRBJ2-7 | - | - | TRBV15 | CATSRDMRGRRNEQYF | TGTGCCACCAGCAGAGATATGCGGGGACGCCGGAACGAGCAGTACTTC
TRBJ2-3 | few | - | TRBV27 | CASSFVSAHTGDTQYF | TGTGCCAGCAGTTTTGTCTCTGCCCACACGGGGGATACGCAGTATTTT
TRBJ2-7 | - | - | TRBV9 | CASSPGGRNEQYF | TGTGCCAGCAGCCCCGGGGGCCGCAACGAGCAGTACTTC
TRBJ2-3 | few | TRBD1 | TRBV9 | CASSVEGQGAYTDTQYF | TGTGCCAGCAGCGTAGAGGGACAGGGGGCATACACAGATACGCAGTATTTT
TRBJ2-2 | - | TRBD2 | TRBV9 | CASSSPGTRGAGELFF | TGTGCCAGCAGCTCTCCCGGGACTAGGGGCGCCGGGGAGCTGTTTTTT